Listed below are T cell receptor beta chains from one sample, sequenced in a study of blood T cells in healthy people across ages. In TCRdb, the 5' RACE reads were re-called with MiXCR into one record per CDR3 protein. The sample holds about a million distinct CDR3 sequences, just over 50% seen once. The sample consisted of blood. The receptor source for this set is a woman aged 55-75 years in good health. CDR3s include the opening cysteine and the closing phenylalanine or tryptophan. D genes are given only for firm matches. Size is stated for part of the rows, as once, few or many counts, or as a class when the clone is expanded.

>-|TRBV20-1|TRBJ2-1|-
CSARDAGGLGGEQFF
TGCAGTGCTAGAGATGCCGGGGGCCTCGGGGGTGAGCAGTTCTTC
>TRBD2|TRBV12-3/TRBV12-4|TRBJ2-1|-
CASSLSLAGANEQFF
TGTGCCAGCAGTTTGAGTCTAGCGGGAGCCAATGAGCAGTTCTTC
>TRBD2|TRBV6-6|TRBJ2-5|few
CASTYGREQWTQYF
TGTGCCAGCACCTACGGGCGGGAGCAGTGGACCCAGTACTTC
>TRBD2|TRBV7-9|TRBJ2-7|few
CASSPTISVAGDDEQYF
TGTGCCAGCAGCCCCACCATATCGGTAGCGGGAGATGACGAGCAGTACTTC
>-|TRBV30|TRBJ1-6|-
CAWELLEFGDSPLHF
TGTGCCTGGGAACTACTCGAGTTTGGGGATTCACCCCTCCACTTT
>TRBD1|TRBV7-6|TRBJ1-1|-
CASSHRQGVTNTEAFF
TGTGCCAGCAGCCACCGACAGGGTGTAACGAACACTGAAGCTTTCTTT
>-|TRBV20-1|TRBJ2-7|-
CSAKVRDYEQYF
TGCAGTGCTAAGGTCAGGGACTACGAGCAGTACTTC
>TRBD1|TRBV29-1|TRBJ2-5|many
CSGHLTGGLVETQYF
TGCAGCGGACACCTCACAGGGGGCCTCGTAGAGACCCAGTACTTC
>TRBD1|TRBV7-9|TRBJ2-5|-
CASTSTGGQVTQYF
TGTGCCAGCACCTCAACAGGGGGCCAAGTGACCCAGTACTTC
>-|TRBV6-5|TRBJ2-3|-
CASNKGFGTDTQYF
TGTGCCAGCAACAAGGGTTTTGGCACAGATACGCAGTATTTT
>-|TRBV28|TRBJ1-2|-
CASSFGRAGGYTF
TGTGCCAGCAGTTTCGGACGGGCAGGTGGCTACACCTTC
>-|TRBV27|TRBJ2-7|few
CASSLLGGQYEQYF
TGTGCCAGCAGTTTGTTAGGGGGACAATACGAGCAGTACTTC
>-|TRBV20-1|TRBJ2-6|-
CSASRQAGANVLTF
TGCAGTGCTAGCAGGCAAGCTGGGGCCAACGTCCTGACTTTC
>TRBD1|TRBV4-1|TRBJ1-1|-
CASSQVGQLTEAFF
TGCGCCAGCAGCCAAGTGGGACAGCTCACTGAAGCTTTCTTT
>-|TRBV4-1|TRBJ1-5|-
CASSLPDSYQPRHF
TGCGCCAGCAGTCTCCCAGACAGCTATCAGCCCCGGCATTTT
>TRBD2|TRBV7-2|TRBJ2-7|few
CASSLAHFSGRSSYEQYF
TGTGCCAGCAGCTTAGCCCACTTTAGCGGGAGGAGCTCCTACGAGCAGTACTTC
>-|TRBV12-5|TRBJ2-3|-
CASGLVRSPSTDTQYF
TGTGCTAGTGGTTTGGTGAGGAGCCCCAGCACAGATACGCAGTATTTT
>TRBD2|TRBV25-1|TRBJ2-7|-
CASSPAGAHEQYF
TGTGCCAGCAGTCCAGCGGGAGCCCACGAGCAGTACTTC
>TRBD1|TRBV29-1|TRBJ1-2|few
CSVVSQGQVYGYTF
TGCAGCGTTGTGTCACAGGGGCAAGTCTATGGCTACACCTTC
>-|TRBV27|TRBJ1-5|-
CASSYGLGSNQPQHF
TGTGCCAGCAGTTATGGTCTGGGCTCAAATCAGCCCCAGCATTTT
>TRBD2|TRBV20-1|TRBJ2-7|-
CSASLPSGRYEQYF
TGCAGTGCTAGTCTCCCTAGCGGGAGATACGAGCAGTACTTC
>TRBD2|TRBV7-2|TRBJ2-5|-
CASSSSGRVQETQYF
TGTGCCAGCAGCTCGAGCGGGAGGGTCCAAGAGACCCAGTACTTC
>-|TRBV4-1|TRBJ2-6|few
CASSPTQTGAGANVLTF
TGCGCCAGCAGCCCTACCCAAACAGGAGCTGGGGCCAACGTCCTGACTTTC
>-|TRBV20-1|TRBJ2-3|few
CSAIRPASTDTQYF
TGCAGTGCCATCAGGCCGGCTAGCACAGATACGCAGTATTTT
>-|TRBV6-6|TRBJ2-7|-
CASSYVRGSNEQYF
TGTGCCAGCAGTTATGTCCGGGGTTCGAACGAGCAGTACTTC
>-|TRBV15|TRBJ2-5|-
CATSRDRLTNQETQYF
TGTGCCACCAGCAGAGACCGGTTGACGAACCAAGAGACCCAGTACTTC
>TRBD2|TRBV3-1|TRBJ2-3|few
CASSQGKGTSGRNADTQYF
TGTGCCAGCAGCCAAGGAAAAGGGACTAGCGGGAGGAACGCAGATACGCAGTATTTT
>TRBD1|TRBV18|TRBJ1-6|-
CASSRWDSDNSPLHF
TGTGCCAGCTCACGCTGGGACAGCGATAATTCACCCCTCCACTTT
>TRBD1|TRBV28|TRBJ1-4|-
CASARDRNEKLFF
TGTGCCTCCGCAAGGGACAGGAATGAAAAACTGTTTTTT
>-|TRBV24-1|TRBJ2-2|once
CATTDSGTNTGELFF
TGTGCCACCACTGATTCCGGGACGAACACCGGGGAGCTGTTTTTT
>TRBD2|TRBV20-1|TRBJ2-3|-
CSARDAGVVTDTQYF
TGCAGTGCTAGGGATGCGGGAGTGGTCACAGATACGCAGTATTTT
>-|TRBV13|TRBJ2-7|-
CASSPRDSFPSYEQYF
TGTGCCAGCAGCCCCCGGGACTCGTTCCCCTCCTACGAGCAGTACTTC
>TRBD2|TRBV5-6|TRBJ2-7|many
CASSLGGMGLAGDFYEQYF
TGTGCCAGCAGCTTGGGGGGCATGGGACTAGCGGGAGATTTCTACGAGCAGTACTTC
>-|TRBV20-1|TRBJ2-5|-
CSASLDDRETQYF
TGCAGTGCTAGTTTGGACGACCGAGAGACCCAGTACTTC
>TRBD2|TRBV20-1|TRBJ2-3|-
CSATSGFTDTQYF
TGCAGTGCTACTAGCGGATTCACAGATACGCAGTATTTT
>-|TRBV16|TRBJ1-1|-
CASSQDRRGTEAFF
TGTGCCAGCAGTCAAGATAGGAGAGGGACTGAAGCTTTCTTT
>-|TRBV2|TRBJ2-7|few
CASFGGLGTYEQYF
TGTGCCAGTTTCGGGGGACTGGGAACCTACGAGCAGTACTTC